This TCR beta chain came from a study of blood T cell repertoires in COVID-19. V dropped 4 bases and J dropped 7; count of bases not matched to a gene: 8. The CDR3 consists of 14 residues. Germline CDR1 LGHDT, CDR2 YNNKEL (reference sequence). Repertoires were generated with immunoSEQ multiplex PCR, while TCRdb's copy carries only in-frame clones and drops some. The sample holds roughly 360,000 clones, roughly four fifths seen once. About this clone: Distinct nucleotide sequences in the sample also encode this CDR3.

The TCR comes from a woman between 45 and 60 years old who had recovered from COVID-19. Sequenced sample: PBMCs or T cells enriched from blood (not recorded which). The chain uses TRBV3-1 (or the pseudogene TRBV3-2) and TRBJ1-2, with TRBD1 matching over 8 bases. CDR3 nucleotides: TGTGCCAGCAGCCCCGGGACAGGTGGTGGTGGCTACACCTTC. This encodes CASSPGTGGGGYTF.